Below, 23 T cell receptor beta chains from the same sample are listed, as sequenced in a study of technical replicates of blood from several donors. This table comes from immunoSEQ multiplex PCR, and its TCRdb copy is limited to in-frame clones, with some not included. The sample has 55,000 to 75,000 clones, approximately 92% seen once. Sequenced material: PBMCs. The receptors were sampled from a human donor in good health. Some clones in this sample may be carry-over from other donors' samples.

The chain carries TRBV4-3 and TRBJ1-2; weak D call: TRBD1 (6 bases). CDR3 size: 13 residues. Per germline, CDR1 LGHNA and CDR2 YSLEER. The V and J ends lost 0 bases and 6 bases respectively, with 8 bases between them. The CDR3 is CASSQDNRDGYTF. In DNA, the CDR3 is TGCGCCAGCAGCCAAGATAACAGGGATGGCTACACCTTC.

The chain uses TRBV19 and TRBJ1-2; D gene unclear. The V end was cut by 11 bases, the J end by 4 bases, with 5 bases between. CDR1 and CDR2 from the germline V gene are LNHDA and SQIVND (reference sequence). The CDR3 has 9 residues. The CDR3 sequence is CARGYGYTF. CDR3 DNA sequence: TGTGCCCGAGGCTATGGCTACACCTTC.

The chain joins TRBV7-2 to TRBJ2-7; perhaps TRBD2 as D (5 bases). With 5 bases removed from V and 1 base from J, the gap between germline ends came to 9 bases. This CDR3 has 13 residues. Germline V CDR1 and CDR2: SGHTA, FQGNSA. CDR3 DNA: TGTGCCAGCAGCACTAGGGCTTCCTACGAGCAGTACTTC. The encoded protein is CASSTRASYEQYF.

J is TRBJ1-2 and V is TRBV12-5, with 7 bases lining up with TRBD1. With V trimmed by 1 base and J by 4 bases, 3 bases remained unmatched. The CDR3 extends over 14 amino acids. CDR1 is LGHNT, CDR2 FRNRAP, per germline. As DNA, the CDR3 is TGTGCTAGTGGTTTGGGGACAGGTTTCTATGGCTACACCTTC. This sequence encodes CASGLGTGFYGYTF. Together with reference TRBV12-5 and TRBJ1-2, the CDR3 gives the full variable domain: DARVTQTPRHKVTEMGQEVTMRCQPILGHNTVFWYRQTMMQGLELLAYFRNRAPLDDSGMPKDRFSAEMPDATLATLKIQPSEPRDSAVYFCASGLGTGFYGYTFGSGTRLTVV.

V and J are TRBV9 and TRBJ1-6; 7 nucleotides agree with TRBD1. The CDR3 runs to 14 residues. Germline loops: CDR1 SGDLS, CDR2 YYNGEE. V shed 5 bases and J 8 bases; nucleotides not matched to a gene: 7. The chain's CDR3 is CASSGGQKHSPLHF. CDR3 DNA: TGTGCCAGCAGTGGGGGACAGAAACATTCACCCCTCCACTTT. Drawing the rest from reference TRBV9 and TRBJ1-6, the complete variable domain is DSGVTQTPKHLITATGQRVTLRCSPRSGDLSVYWYQQSLDQGLQFLIQYYNGEERAKGNILERFSAQQFPDLHSELNLSSLELGDSALYFCASSGGQKHSPLHFGNGTRLTVT.

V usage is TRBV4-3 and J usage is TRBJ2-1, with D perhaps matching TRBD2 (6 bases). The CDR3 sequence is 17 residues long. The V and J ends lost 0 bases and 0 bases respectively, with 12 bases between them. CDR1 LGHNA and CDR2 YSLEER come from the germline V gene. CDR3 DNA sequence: TGCGCCAGCAGCCAAGATCTCGCGGGGAGCTCCTACAATGAGCAGTTCTTC. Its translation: CASSQDLAGSSYNEQFF.

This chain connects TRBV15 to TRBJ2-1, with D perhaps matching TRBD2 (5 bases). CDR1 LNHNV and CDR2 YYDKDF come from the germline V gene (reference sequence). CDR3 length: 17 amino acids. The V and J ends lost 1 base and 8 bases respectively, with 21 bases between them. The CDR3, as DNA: TGTGCCACCAGCAGAGGGGAGCGTACGCCTCTGTTGGATGAGCAGTTCTTC. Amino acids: CATSRGERTPLLDEQFF.

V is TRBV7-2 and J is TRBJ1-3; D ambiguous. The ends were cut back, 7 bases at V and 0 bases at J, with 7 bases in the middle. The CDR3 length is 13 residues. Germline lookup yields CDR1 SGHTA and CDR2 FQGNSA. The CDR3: CASTSSSGNTIYF. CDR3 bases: TGTGCCAGCACATCGAGCTCTGGAAACACCATATATTTT.

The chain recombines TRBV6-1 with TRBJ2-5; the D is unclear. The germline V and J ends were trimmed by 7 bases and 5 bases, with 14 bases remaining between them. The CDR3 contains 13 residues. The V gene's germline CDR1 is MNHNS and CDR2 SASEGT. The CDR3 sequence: CASMRRTWETQYF. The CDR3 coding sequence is TGTGCCAGCATGCGGCGCACGTGGGAGACCCAGTACTTC.

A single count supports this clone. The CDR3 protein is CASSLLPRGRGTDTQYF. CDR3 coding DNA: TGTGCCAGCAGCTTACTCCCGCGGGGTCGTGGCACAGATACGCAGTATTTT. V gene TRBV7-9 combines with J gene TRBJ2-3; D possibly corresponds to TRBD2 (6 bases). Germline CDR1 reads SEHNR; CDR2 reads FQNEAQ (reference sequence). This CDR3 spans 17 amino acids. Trimming removed 2 bases from V and 1 base from J, with 16 bases in between.

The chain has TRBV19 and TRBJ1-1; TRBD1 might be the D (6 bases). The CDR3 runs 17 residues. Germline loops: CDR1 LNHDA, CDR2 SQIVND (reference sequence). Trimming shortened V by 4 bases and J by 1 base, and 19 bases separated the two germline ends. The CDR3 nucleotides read TGTGCCAGTAGTACAGGGGCAGCCTCTGGTGGGAACACTGAAGCTTTCTTT. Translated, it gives CASSTGAASGGNTEAFF.

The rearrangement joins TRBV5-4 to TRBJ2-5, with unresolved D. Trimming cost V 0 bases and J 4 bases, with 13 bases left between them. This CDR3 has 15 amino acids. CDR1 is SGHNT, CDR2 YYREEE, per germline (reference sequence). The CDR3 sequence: CASSLDDFRRETQYF. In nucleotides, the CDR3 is TGTGCCAGCAGCTTGGACGATTTCCGCAGAGAGACCCAGTACTTC.

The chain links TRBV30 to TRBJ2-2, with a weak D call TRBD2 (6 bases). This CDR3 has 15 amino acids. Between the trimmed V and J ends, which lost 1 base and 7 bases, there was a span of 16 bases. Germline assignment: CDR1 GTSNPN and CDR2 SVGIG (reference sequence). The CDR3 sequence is CAWSGLLAKGGELFF. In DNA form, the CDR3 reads TGTGCCTGGAGTGGCCTCCTAGCGAAGGGCGGGGAGCTGTTTTTT. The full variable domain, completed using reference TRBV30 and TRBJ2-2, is SQTIHQWPATLVQPVGSPLSLECTVEGTSNPNLYWYRQAAGRGLQLLFYSVGIGQISSEVPQNLSASRPQDRQFILSSKKLLLSDSGFYLCAWSGLLAKGGELFFGEGSRLTVL.

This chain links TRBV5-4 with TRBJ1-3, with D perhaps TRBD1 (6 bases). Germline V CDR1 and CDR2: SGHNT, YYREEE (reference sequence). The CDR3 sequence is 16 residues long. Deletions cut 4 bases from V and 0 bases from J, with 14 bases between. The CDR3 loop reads CASSPETGLSGNTIYF. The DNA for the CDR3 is TGTGCCAGCAGCCCGGAGACAGGTCTCTCTGGAAACACCATATATTTT.

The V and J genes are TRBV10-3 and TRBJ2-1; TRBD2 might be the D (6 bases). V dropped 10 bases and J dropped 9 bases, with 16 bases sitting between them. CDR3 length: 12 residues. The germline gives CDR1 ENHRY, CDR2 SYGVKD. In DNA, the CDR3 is TGTGCCACCTCCGGGAGTACTTTTGAGCAGTTCTTC. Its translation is CATSGSTFEQFF.

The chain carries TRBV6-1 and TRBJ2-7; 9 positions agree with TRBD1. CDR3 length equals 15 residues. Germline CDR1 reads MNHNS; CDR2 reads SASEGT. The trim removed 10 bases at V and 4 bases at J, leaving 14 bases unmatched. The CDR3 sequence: CATHSSPGTGYEQYF. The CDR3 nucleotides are TGTGCCACCCATTCCAGTCCCGGGACAGGGTACGAGCAGTACTTC.

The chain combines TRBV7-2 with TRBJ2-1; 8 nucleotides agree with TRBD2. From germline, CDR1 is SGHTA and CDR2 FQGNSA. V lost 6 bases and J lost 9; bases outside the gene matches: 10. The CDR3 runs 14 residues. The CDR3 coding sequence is TGTGCCAGCAGGGCGGGACTAGATCTTGTTGAGCAGTTCTTC. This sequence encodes CASRAGLDLVEQFF.

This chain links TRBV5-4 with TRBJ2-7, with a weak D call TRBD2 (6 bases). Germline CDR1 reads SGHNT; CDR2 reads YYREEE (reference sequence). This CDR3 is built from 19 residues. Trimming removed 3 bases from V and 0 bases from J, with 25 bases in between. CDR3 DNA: TGTGCCAGCAGCTCCATTATCGGGGGACCGTACGGGGGCTCCTACGAGCAGTACTTC. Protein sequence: CASSSIIGGPYGGSYEQYF.

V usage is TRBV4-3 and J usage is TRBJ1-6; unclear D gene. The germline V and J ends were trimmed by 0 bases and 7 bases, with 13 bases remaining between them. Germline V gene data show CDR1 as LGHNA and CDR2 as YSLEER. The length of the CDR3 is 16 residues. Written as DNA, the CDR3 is TGCGCCAGCAGCCAAGATCCGGGAGACTACAATTCACCCCTCCACTTT. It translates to CASSQDPGDYNSPLHF.

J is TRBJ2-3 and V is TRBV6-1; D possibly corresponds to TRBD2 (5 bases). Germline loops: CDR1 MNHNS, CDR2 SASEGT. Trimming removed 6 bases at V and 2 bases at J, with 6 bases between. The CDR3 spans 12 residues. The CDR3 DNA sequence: TGTGCCAGCAGGAGGGACACAGATACGCAGTATTTT. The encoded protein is CASRRDTDTQYF.

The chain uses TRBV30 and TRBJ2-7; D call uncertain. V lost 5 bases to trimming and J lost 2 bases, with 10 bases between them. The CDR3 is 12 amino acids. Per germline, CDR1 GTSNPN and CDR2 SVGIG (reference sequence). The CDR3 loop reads CAWDSGPYEQYF. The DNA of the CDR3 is TGTGCCTGGGACTCTGGCCCCTACGAGCAGTACTTC.

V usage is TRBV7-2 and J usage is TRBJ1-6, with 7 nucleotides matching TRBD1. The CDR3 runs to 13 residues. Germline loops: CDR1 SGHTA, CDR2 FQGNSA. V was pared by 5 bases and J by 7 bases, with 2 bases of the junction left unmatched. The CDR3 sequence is CASSPGQNSPLHF. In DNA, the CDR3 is TGTGCCAGCAGCCCGGGACAGAATTCACCCCTCCACTTT.

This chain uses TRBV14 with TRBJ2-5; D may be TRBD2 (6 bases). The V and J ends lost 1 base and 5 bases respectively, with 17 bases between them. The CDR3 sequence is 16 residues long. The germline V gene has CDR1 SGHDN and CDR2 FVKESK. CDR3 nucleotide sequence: TGTGCCAGCAGCCAAGGTTCAGGGAGGAGTTGGGAGACCCAGTACTTC. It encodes CASSQGSGRSWETQYF.